This T cell receptor (beta chain) was sequenced for a study of blood T cell repertoires in COVID-19. The wider study: T cells, B-cell-depleted T cells, or PBMCs provided the cDNA or gDNA that served as material.

In the original analysis: How many nucleated cells were present was estimated from reference gene primer amplification. This table comes from immunoSEQ multiplex PCR, and its TCRdb copy is limited to in-frame clones, with some not included. That table furnishes V, J and clone size, whereas the DNA furnished D and trimming. The repertoire holds about 180,000 clones, about 88% seen once, with about 2.1% in the top ten. V lost 6 bases to trimming and J lost 0 bases; unmatched junction nucleotides: 7. There are 15 residues in the CDR3. The germline CDR1 and CDR2 sequences are MGHRA and YSYEKL. Individuals aged roughly 18 to 95 years were recruited from about two dozen US areas.

This clonotype was obtained from a middle-aged woman with acute COVID-19. This chain joins TRBV4-1 and TRBJ2-7, with 8 bases lining up with TRBD1. The sequenced sample was PBMCs or T cells enriched from blood (not recorded which). CDR3 sequence: CASSKGQELSYEQYF. CDR3 DNA sequence: TGCGCCAGCAGTAAGGGACAGGAACTCTCCTACGAGCAGTACTTC.